The 30 T cell receptor beta chains below all came from one sample that was sequenced in a study of cytomegalovirus exposure and HLA in healthy donors. Vbeta (60) and Jbeta (13) primers were used in the PCR. Clones were read by immunoSEQ multiplex PCR, and TCRdb kept only the in-frame ones, dropping some. This table holds some 120,000 clones, over 70% found once. Material for sequencing was PBMCs. The receptor source for this set is a young woman in good health and CMV-seronegative.

V usage is TRBV2 and J usage is TRBJ1-1; D is uncertain. Trimming removed 5 bases from V and 1 base from J, with 5 bases in between. The V gene's germline CDR1 is SNHLY and CDR2 FYNNEI. This CDR3 spans 12 amino acids. The CDR3: CASSSRNTEAFF. In nucleotides, the CDR3 is TGTGCCAGCAGTTCCAGGAACACTGAAGCTTTCTTT.

This clone has just a few counts. V and J are TRBV6-1 and TRBJ1-6; weak D call: TRBD1 (5 bases). CDR3 length: 14 amino acids. Germline V lookup: CDR1 MNHNS, CDR2 SASEGT. V dropped 2 bases and J dropped 9 bases, with 11 bases sitting between them. The CDR3 reads CASSEQGDTSPLHF. The CDR3 DNA reads TGTGCCAGCAGTGAACAGGGTGATACTTCACCCCTCCACTTT.

For the CDR3, the DNA is TGTGCCAGCAGTTTACACCCTAGACGAGGGACTGAAGCTTTCTTT. Translating gives CASSLHPRRGTEAFF. This sequence joins TRBV28 and TRBJ1-1; no firm D call. There are 15 residues in the CDR3. Germline values: CDR1 MDHEN, CDR2 SYDVKM. V was shortened by 2 bases and J by 5 bases, with 15 bases between the two germline ends.

CDR3 in DNA: TGCGCCAGCAGCGCCTGGACAGGGGGCAGGGGAAACACCATATATTTT. This encodes CASSAWTGGRGNTIYF. This chain joins TRBV5-1 and TRBJ1-3; TRBD1 aligns across 11 bases. This CDR3 has 16 residues. The V segment lost 4 bases and the J segment 4 bases; nucleotides outside the gene matches: 7. Per the germline V gene, CDR1 is SGHRS and CDR2 is YFSETQ.

The J gene is TRBJ2-1, the V gene TRBV7-3; D remains unclear. The V end was cut by 4 bases, the J end by 2 bases, with 6 bases between. Germline-derived CDR1 and CDR2 are SGHTA and FQGTGA. The CDR3 is 13 residues long. CDR3 in amino acids: CASSSVPYNEQFF. DNA of the CDR3: TGTGCCAGCAGCTCCGTCCCCTACAATGAGCAGTTCTTC.

This chain links TRBV6-1 with TRBJ2-1, with D possibly TRBD2 on 5 matching bases. Germline V gene lookup returns CDR1 MNHNS and CDR2 SASEGT. The CDR3 is 16 amino acids. Trimming pared 2 bases from V and 3 bases from J, leaving 14 bases between. In DNA, the CDR3 is TGTGCCAGCAGTGAAATGTCCAGCGGTTACTACAATGAGCAGTTCTTC. This codes for CASSEMSSGYYNEQFF.

The genes are TRBV10-3 and TRBJ2-2, with 9 nucleotides matching TRBD1. Unmatched junction bases numbered 18, after V lost 8 bases and J lost 8 bases. Germline loops: CDR1 ENHRY, CDR2 SYGVKD. CDR3 length equals 17 residues. CDR3 sequence: CAIGSPGTGIQKGELFF. In DNA, the CDR3 is TGTGCCATCGGTTCCCCAGGGACAGGGATTCAGAAGGGGGAGCTGTTTTTT.

The chain joins TRBV15 to TRBJ1-1, with D uncertain. The V end lost 3 bases, the J end lost 4 bases, and 9 bases lay between the germline ends. This CDR3 region has 13 residues. CDR1 and CDR2 (germline): LNHNV, YYDKDF (reference sequence). CDR3 nucleotides: TGTGCCACCAGCAGGGTTGGAGGCACTGAAGCTTTCTTT. Translated: CATSRVGGTEAFF.

This chain connects TRBV5-4 to TRBJ1-6; possibly TRBD1 for D (6 bases). Germline V gene data show CDR1 as SGHNT and CDR2 as YYREEE (reference sequence). CDR3 length: 13 residues. Trimming shortened V by 4 bases and J by 7 bases, and 9 bases separated the two germline ends. As DNA, the CDR3 is TGTGCCAGCAGCGCCACAGGGAATTCACCCCTCCACTTT. It codes for CASSATGNSPLHF.

This chain uses TRBV27 with TRBJ1-2; 7 bases map to TRBD1. The junction had 14 bases not matched to a gene; V was cut back by 3 bases and J by 4 bases. Germline V CDR1 and CDR2: MNHEY, SMNVEV (reference sequence). The CDR3 runs 17 residues. The CDR3 nucleotides are TGTGCCAGCAGTTTGACCCCTACGGGACAGCAGCTCTATGGCTACACCTTC. Protein sequence: CASSLTPTGQQLYGYTF.

This clone is a singleton in its sample. This chain connects TRBV7-3 to TRBJ2-3; TRBD2 agrees at 10 bases. CDR1 is SGHTA and CDR2 is FQGTGA in the germline V gene. Trimming took 5 bases from V and 8 from J; bases not matched to a gene: 7. CDR3 length equals 14 residues. DNA of the CDR3: TGTGCCAGCAGCCCGAGCGGGGGGGTTGGTACGCAGTATTTT. Amino acid sequence: CASSPSGGVGTQYF.

V is TRBV29-1 and J is TRBJ2-3, with D perhaps matching TRBD1 (5 bases). This CDR3 has 14 amino acids. With 4 bases removed from V and 3 bases from J, the gap between germline ends came to 14 bases. CDR1 and CDR2 from the germline V gene are SQVTM and ANQGSEA. CDR3 nucleotides: TGCAGCGTTGTCAGGGTCGTGAGTACAGATACGCAGTATTTT. Translated, it gives CSVVRVVSTDTQYF.

The rearrangement uses TRBV28 and TRBJ1-6; TRBD1 aligns across 8 bases. V lost 7 bases and J lost 3; bases outside the gene matches: 5. The germline CDR1 and CDR2 sequences are MDHEN and SYDVKM. The CDR3 loop spans 15 amino acids. CDR3 sequence (DNA): TGTGCCAGCAACCTAGGACAGGGCTATAATTCACCCCTCCACTTT. Protein product: CASNLGQGYNSPLHF.

This clone has more than one count but fewer than ten. The V and J genes are TRBV5-8 and TRBJ2-1; TRBD2 aligns across 8 bases. Per germline, CDR1 SGHTS and CDR2 YDEGEE. The CDR3 consists of 15 residues. The trim removed 4 bases at V and 2 bases at J, leaving 5 bases unmatched. CDR3 coding DNA: TGTGCCAGCAGCAGCCCGGGGGGGGCCTACAATGAGCAGTTCTTC. Translated, it gives CASSSPGGAYNEQFF.

The genes are TRBV28 and TRBJ2-7; 10 bases are shared with TRBD1. V was pared by 5 bases and J by 2 bases, with 6 bases of the junction left unmatched. This CDR3 is built from 15 residues. Germline CDR1 MDHEN, CDR2 SYDVKM. CDR3 DNA: TGTGCCAGCAGTCCACGGACAGGGGGACCCTACGAGCAGTACTTC. Its protein is CASSPRTGGPYEQYF.

On this clone itself: Compared with germline, one end of the junction differs, possibly owing to a read error. The same CDR3 also results from other DNA sequences found in this sample. The chain uses TRBV5-1 and TRBJ1-2, with D possibly being TRBD1 (5 bases). The CDR3 length is 15 residues. Per the germline V gene, CDR1 is SGHRS and CDR2 is YFSETQ. CDR3 nucleotides: TGCGCCAGCAGGGCGGGGTACAGGCGAAACTATGGTTACACCTTC. Amino acid sequence: CASRAGYRRNYGYTF. The variable domain in full, completed from reference TRBV5-1 and TRBJ1-2, reads KAGVTQTPRYLIKTRGQQVTLSCSPISGHRSVSWYQQTPGQGLQFLFEYFSETQRNKGNFPGRFSGRQFSNSRSEMNVSTLELGDSALYLCASRAGYRRNYGYTFGSGTRLTVV.

This chain joins TRBV5-6 and TRBJ2-4, with D possibly TRBD2 on 5 matching bases. Germline loops: CDR1 SGHDT, CDR2 YYEEEE. The CDR3 contains 14 residues. V was shortened by 0 bases and J by 9 bases, with 13 bases between the two germline ends. CDR3 region: CASSLVGVSGIQYF. DNA for the CDR3: TGTGCCAGCAGCTTGGTCGGGGTCTCGGGCATTCAGTACTTC.

The table lists this clone with a few counts. The chain has TRBV5-1 and TRBJ1-2; D call uncertain. The V and J ends lost 0 bases and 0 bases respectively, with 12 bases between them. This CDR3 is 16 amino acids long. The V gene's germline CDR1 is SGHRS and CDR2 YFSETQ. The chain's CDR3 is CASSLESAASNYGYTF. The CDR3 DNA reads TGCGCCAGCAGCTTGGAAAGCGCGGCTTCTAACTATGGCTACACCTTC.

The chain has TRBV7-6 and TRBJ2-3, with 7 bases that match TRBD1. Trimming took 5 bases from V and 6 from J; bases not matched to a gene: 5. The CDR3 covers 13 residues. CDR1 is SGHVS, CDR2 FNYEAQ, per germline. CDR3: CASSPQTGDTQYF. The CDR3, as DNA: TGTGCCAGCAGCCCCCAGACAGGGGATACGCAGTATTTT.

This clone was seen a few times. J is TRBJ1-4 and V is TRBV7-2; D is perhaps TRBD1 (5 bases). This CDR3 region has 15 residues. V was shortened by 0 bases and J by 0 bases, with 5 bases between the two germline ends. CDR1 is SGHTA, CDR2 FQGNSA, per germline. The CDR3 coding sequence is TGTGCCAGCAGCTTAGCGACAGCAACTAATGAAAAACTGTTTTTT. This translates into CASSLATATNEKLFF.

V and J are TRBV6-5 and TRBJ1-4, with 8 nucleotides matching TRBD1. CDR1 and CDR2 (germline): MNHEY, SVGAGI. CDR3 size: 12 residues. The junction had 2 bases not matched to a gene; V was cut back by 6 bases and J by 8 bases. The CDR3 spells CASRTGDEKLFF. Written as DNA, the CDR3 is TGTGCCAGCAGGACAGGGGACGAAAAACTGTTTTTT.

V gene TRBV30 combines with J gene TRBJ2-3, with 8 positions matching TRBD1. V was pared by 1 base and J by 0 bases, with 3 bases of the junction left unmatched. Germline V lookup: CDR1 GTSNPN, CDR2 SVGIG (reference sequence). CDR3 length: 15 residues. CDR3 coding DNA: TGTGCCTGGAGTGGGGGGACAGGAAGCACAGATACGCAGTATTTT. Residues: CAWSGGTGSTDTQYF. The whole variable domain, remainder taken from reference TRBV30 and TRBJ2-3, is SQTIHQWPATLVQPVGSPLSLECTVEGTSNPNLYWYRQAAGRGLQLLFYSVGIGQISSEVPQNLSASRPQDRQFILSSKKLLLSDSGFYLCAWSGGTGSTDTQYFGPGTRLTVL.

The CDR3 bases are TGTGCCAGCAGTTACTCCTTGCCGGGGGAGACCCAGTACTTC. It codes for CASSYSLPGETQYF. The V gene is TRBV6-5, the J gene TRBJ2-5, with D maybe TRBD2 (5 bases). V shed 0 bases and J shed 5 bases, with 10 bases lying between them. CDR1 and CDR2 (germline): MNHEY, SVGAGI. The CDR3 length is 14 residues.

The chain combines TRBV5-1 with TRBJ2-1; 10 bases match TRBD2. The CDR3 totals 15 residues. V lost 4 bases, J lost 8 bases, and 9 bases stayed unmatched. CDR1 is SGHRS and CDR2 is YFSETQ in the germline V gene. The CDR3 region has the DNA TGCGCCAGCAGCAGGCTAGCGGGGGCCGGGGATGAGCAGTTCTTC. Amino acid sequence: CASSRLAGAGDEQFF.

The chain couples TRBV4-1 to TRBJ1-1, with D hard to call. The V gene lost 1 base and the J gene lost 0 bases, with 9 bases spanning the gap. There are 15 residues in the CDR3. Germline V gene sequence: CDR1 MGHRA, CDR2 YSYEKL. CDR3 protein: CASSQVNSMNTEAFF. CDR3 coding DNA: TGCGCCAGCAGCCAAGTAAACAGTATGAACACTGAAGCTTTCTTT.

The chain couples TRBV28 to TRBJ2-7; TRBD1 matches at 9 bases. In germline, CDR1 is MDHEN, CDR2 SYDVKM. V was pared by 7 bases and J by 3 bases, with 7 bases of the junction left unmatched. This CDR3 region has 14 residues. The CDR3 bases are TGTGCCAGCACCACCCGGGGACAGGGCTACGAGCAGTACTTC. This gives the protein CASTTRGQGYEQYF.

The chain joins TRBV29-1 to TRBJ2-3; 7 nucleotides line up with TRBD1. The junction had 12 bases not matched to a gene; V was cut back by 6 bases and J by 0 bases. Per the germline V gene, CDR1 is SQVTM and CDR2 is ANQGSEA. CDR3 length: 16 amino acids. CDR3 DNA sequence: TGCAGCGTCGCTTCCACGACAGGGTCAAGCACAGATACGCAGTATTTT. It encodes CSVASTTGSSTDTQYF.

This clone was recorded only once. The V call is TRBV4-1, the J call TRBJ2-1, with 9 positions matching TRBD2. The trim removed 0 bases at V and 4 bases at J, leaving 7 bases unmatched. The CDR3 consists of 17 residues. Germline CDR1 is MGHRA and CDR2 is YSYEKL. The CDR3 is CASSQDPGLASYNEQFF. CDR3 DNA sequence: TGCGCCAGCAGCCAAGATCCCGGACTAGCGTCGTACAATGAGCAGTTCTTC.

V and J are TRBV7-6 and TRBJ2-7; 11 bases match TRBD1. Losses at the gene ends were 7 bases for V and 5 bases for J; bases not matched to a gene: 7. The CDR3 length is 14 residues. Germline-derived CDR1 and CDR2 are SGHVS and FNYEAQ. In DNA, the CDR3 is TGTGCCAGCATCCTCGGGACAGGGGGAGACGAGCAGTACTTC. Its translation: CASILGTGGDEQYF.

The rearrangement links TRBV6-6 to TRBJ1-2; D unresolved. The germline V gene has CDR1 MNHNY and CDR2 SVGAGI (reference sequence). The CDR3 has 14 amino acids. V was pared by 0 bases and J by 4 bases, with 9 bases between. CDR3 residues: CASSYSDIFYGYTF. CDR3 sequence (DNA): TGTGCCAGCAGTTACTCTGACATTTTCTATGGCTACACCTTC.